The T cell receptor (beta chain) under discussion was sequenced for a study of CXCR3-negative and CXCR3-positive naive CD8 T cells. Whole-study results and caveats: Unlike memory cells, which differed, naive CXCR3-negative and CXCR3-positive cells had similar TRBV-TRBJ usage. Once cells were cryopreserved, CXCR3 expression went down partly, and most assays used fresh PBMCs.

Considering frequency, this clonotype is medium-sized. Its matching antigen is unknown. Germline V gives CDR1 SQVTM, CDR2 ANQGSEA. This CDR3 spans 13 amino acids. Each TRB cDNA library was prepared by 5' RACE (with UMI labels). TCRdb processed the 5' RACE reads again and assigns one entry to each CDR3 protein, with no DNA. The repertoire table contains about 8,000 distinct CDR3 sequences. Sequenced: naive CXCR3- CD8+ T cells from blood. Described subset: CD45RO-CCR7+CD27+CD95- naive CD8+ T cells lacking CXCR3 (TNR3-). The chain uses TRBV29-1 and TRBJ2-1; TCRdb indicates TRBD2, and absent DNA this call remains unverified. The origin of this receptor is a human donor in good health. Some clones in this sample may be carry-over from other donors' samples. This chain's CDR3 is CSVERGIAGEQFF.